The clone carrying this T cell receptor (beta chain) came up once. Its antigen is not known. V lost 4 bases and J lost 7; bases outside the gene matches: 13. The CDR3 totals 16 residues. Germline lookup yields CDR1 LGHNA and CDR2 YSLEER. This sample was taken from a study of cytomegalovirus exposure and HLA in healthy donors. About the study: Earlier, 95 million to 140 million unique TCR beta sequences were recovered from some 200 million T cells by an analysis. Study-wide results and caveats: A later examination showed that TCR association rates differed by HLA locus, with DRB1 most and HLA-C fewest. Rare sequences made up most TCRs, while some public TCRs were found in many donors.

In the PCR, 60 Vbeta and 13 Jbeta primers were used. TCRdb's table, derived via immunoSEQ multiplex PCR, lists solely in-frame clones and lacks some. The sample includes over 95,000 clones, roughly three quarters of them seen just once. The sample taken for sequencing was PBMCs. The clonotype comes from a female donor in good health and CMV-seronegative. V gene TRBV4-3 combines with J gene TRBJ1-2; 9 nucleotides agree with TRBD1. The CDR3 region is CASSPAGQGPSAGYTF. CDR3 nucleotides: TGCGCCAGCAGCCCCGCCGGACAGGGGCCGTCGGCTGGCTACACCTTC.